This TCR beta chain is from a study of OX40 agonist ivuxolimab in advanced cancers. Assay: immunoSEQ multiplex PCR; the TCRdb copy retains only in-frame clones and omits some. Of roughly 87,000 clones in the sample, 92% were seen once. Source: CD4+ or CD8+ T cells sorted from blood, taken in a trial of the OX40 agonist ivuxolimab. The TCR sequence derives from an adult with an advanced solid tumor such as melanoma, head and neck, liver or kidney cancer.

Written as DNA, the CDR3 is TGCGCCAGCAGCTTGGGGGACAGGGGGCCGACCATGAACACTGAAGCTTTCTTT. Its translation: CASSLGDRGPTMNTEAFF. This chain joins TRBV5-1 and TRBJ1-1; 12 bases fit TRBD1. The CDR3 has 18 amino acids. V lost 0 bases and J lost 0; bases outside the gene matches: 6. Germline V gives CDR1 SGHRS, CDR2 YFSETQ.